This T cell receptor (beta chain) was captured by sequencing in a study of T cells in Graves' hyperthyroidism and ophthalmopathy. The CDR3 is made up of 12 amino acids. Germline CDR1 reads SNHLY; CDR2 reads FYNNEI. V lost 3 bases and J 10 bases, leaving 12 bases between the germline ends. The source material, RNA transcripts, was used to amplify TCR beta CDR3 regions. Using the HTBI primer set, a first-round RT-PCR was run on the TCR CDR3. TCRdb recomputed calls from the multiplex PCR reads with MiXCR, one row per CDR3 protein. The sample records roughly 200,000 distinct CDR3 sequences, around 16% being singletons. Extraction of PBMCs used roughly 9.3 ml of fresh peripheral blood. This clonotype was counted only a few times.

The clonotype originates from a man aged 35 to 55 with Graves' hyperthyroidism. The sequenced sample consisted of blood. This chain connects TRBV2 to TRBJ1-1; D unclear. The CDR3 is CASSDEAMGAFF. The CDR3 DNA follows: TGTGCCAGCAGTGATGAGGCGATGGGAGCTTTCTTT.